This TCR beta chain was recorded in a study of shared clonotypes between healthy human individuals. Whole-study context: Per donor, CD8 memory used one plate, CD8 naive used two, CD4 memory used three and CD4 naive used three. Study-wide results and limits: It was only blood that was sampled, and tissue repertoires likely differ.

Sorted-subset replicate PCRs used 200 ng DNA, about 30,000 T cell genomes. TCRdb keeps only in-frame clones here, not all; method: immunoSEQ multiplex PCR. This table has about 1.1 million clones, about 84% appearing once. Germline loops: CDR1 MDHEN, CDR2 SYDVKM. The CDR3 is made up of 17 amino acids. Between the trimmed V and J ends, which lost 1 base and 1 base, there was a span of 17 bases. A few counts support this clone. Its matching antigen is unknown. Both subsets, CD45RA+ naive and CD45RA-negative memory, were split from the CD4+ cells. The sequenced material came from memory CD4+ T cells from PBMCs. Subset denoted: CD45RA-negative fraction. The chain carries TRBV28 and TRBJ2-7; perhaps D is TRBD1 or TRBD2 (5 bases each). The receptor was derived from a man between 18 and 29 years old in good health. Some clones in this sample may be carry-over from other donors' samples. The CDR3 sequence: CASSLFSLRDRSYEQYF. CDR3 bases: TGTGCCAGCAGTTTATTTTCGCTCCGGGACCGGTCCTACGAGCAGTACTTC.